The sequence of this T cell receptor beta chain was determined in a study of cytomegalovirus exposure and HLA in healthy donors. Study context: One earlier analysis, a look at around 180 million T cells, found fewer than 140 million unique TCR beta sequences.

Unrecorded immune exposure was likely among donors, who were nominally healthy when sampled. The PCR ran on 60 Vbeta and 13 Jbeta primers. Produced via immunoSEQ multiplex PCR; TCRdb's table is partial and in-frame only. The sample consists of about 190,000 clones, 60% to 85% of them appearing once. About this clone itself: Its antigen is still unknown.

The CDR3 has 14 amino acids. Trimming took 1 base from V and 7 from J, leaving 13 bases between them. Germline CDR1 SGHTA, CDR2 FQGNSA. The study, taken as a whole, reports: Later on, an analysis found that several of the most significant clusters appeared to be linked to common viral pathogens, which included parvovirus B19. Sequence variants that were highly shared formed a cluster that was likely a sequencing artifact.

This sequence was found in a woman aged 18-35 years in good health and CMV-seronegative. The chain uses TRBV7-2 and TRBJ2-5; no firm D call. The sequencing sample was made of PBMCs. The CDR3 here is CASSLEKPGGTQYF. The CDR3 DNA sequence: TGTGCCAGCAGCTTAGAAAAGCCGGGTGGGACCCAGTACTTC.